Shown below are 24 T cell receptor beta chains from a single sample sequenced in a study of blood T cell repertoires in COVID-19. Here immunoSEQ multiplex PCR was the method, and the copy in TCRdb shows in-frame clones only, minus some. Of 35,000 to 50,000 clones listed, 88% are singletons. What was sequenced was peripheral blood. These receptors all come from a human donor in a cohort sampled during active COVID-19.

This chain connects TRBV29-1 to TRBJ2-1; possible D gene TRBD2, 5 bases. V was shortened by 4 bases and J by 8 bases, with 15 bases between the two germline ends. In germline, CDR1 is SQVTM, CDR2 ANQGSEA. This CDR3 spans 13 amino acids. CDR3 sequence: CSVGESFRDEQFF. In DNA form, the CDR3 reads TGCAGCGTTGGGGAGTCGTTTAGAGATGAGCAGTTCTTC.

V gene TRBV7-3 combines with J gene TRBJ2-7, with D possibly being TRBD2 (5 bases). Germline-derived CDR1 and CDR2 are SGHTA and FQGTGA. The CDR3 extends over 13 amino acids. Trimming pared 5 bases from V and 7 bases from J, leaving 15 bases between. The CDR3 nucleotides are TGTGCCAGCAGCCCGGGAATTGCTAGAGAGCAGTACTTC. Encoded protein: CASSPGIAREQYF.

The chain joins TRBV6-6 to TRBJ1-1; TRBD1 is a possible D gene (5 bases). With 4 bases removed from V and 1 base from J, the gap between germline ends came to 16 bases. This CDR3 has 16 amino acids. Per germline, CDR1 MNHNY and CDR2 SVGAGI (reference sequence). Here the CDR3 DNA reads TGTGCCAGCAGTTCAAACAGGATTTTAGGGAACACTGAAGCTTTCTTT. Translation gives CASSSNRILGNTEAFF.

V is TRBV30 and J is TRBJ2-7; 7 bases are a match to TRBD2. Germline values: CDR1 GTSNPN, CDR2 SVGIG (reference sequence). V lost 5 bases to trimming and J lost 6 bases; unmatched junction nucleotides: 7. This CDR3 is 12 amino acids long. As DNA, the CDR3 is TGTGCCTGGGGCGCGGGAGTTGGCGAGCAGTACTTC. Protein sequence: CAWGAGVGEQYF.

The chain has TRBV7-2 and TRBJ1-1, with 9 nucleotides matching TRBD1. Germline CDR1 and CDR2: SGHTA and FQGNSA. The CDR3 consists of 15 residues. The ends lost 3 bases at V and 6 bases at J; junction bases unmatched: 8. The CDR3 spells CASSFWRTGEAEAFF. DNA of the CDR3: TGTGCCAGCAGCTTTTGGCGGACAGGGGAGGCTGAAGCTTTCTTT.

The chain carries TRBV6-5 and TRBJ1-2, with a tentative D call TRBD1 (5 bases). The length of the CDR3 is 12 residues. Trimming left V 6 bases short and J 8 bases short, with 13 bases between. The germline gives CDR1 MNHEY, CDR2 SVGAGI. The CDR3 bases are TGTGCCAGCAGATCGGGGGGGAACGGCTACACCTTC. Its protein product is CASRSGGNGYTF.

The chain uses TRBV9 and TRBJ2-1; D perhaps matches TRBD1 (6 bases). The CDR3 extends over 14 amino acids. Germline CDR1 is SGDLS and CDR2 is YYNGEE. Trimming shortened V by 0 bases and J by 8 bases, and 12 bases separated the two germline ends. Here the CDR3 DNA reads TGTGCCAGCAGCGTAGGCGGTGAGGGGGATGAGCAGTTCTTC. Protein product: CASSVGGEGDEQFF.

The rearrangement joins TRBV7-9 to TRBJ2-7; TRBD1 is a possible D gene (6 bases). V shed 5 bases and J shed 0 bases, with 14 bases lying between them. The CDR3 consists of 15 residues. Germline lookup yields CDR1 SEHNR and CDR2 FQNEAQ (reference sequence). CDR3 bases: TGTGCCAGCAGCACCTGGGACATACTCTCCTACGAGCAGTACTTC. Its protein is CASSTWDILSYEQYF.

This clone was seen only once. V is TRBV7-9 and J is TRBJ1-2; weak D call: TRBD1 (6 bases). V was pared by 5 bases and J by 4 bases, with 11 bases between. This CDR3 comprises 13 residues. CDR1 is SEHNR and CDR2 is FQNEAQ in the germline V gene (reference sequence). The CDR3 protein is CASSVDRTYGYTF. CDR3 coding DNA: TGTGCCAGCAGCGTAGACAGGACCTATGGCTACACCTTC.

The V call is TRBV11-3, the J call TRBJ2-1; TRBD2 matches at 9 bases. The V gene's germline CDR1 is SGHNT and CDR2 YENEEA. This CDR3 comprises 16 residues. J was trimmed by 1 base and V by 4 bases; bases with no gene match: 5. The CDR3 sequence is CASSWESGRSYNEQFF. The CDR3 bases are TGTGCCAGCAGCTGGGAAAGCGGGAGGTCCTACAATGAGCAGTTCTTC.

The genes are TRBV30 and TRBJ1-5, with TRBD1 matching over 8 bases. Germline V gives CDR1 GTSNPN, CDR2 SVGIG (reference sequence). The junction had 3 bases not matched to a gene; V was cut back by 6 bases and J by 5 bases. The CDR3 contains 12 residues. CDR3: CACGQGHQPQHF. For the CDR3, the DNA is TGTGCCTGCGGACAGGGTCATCAGCCCCAGCATTTT.

The rearrangement links TRBV5-6 to TRBJ2-5; 7 bases agree with TRBD1. Per germline, CDR1 SGHDT and CDR2 YYEEEE. J was trimmed by 5 bases and V by 5 bases; bases with no gene match: 6. The CDR3 spans 13 residues. The CDR3 here is CASSRGRGETQYF. The CDR3 bases are TGTGCCAGCAGTAGGGGGCGCGGGGAGACCCAGTACTTC.

The chain recombines TRBV18 with TRBJ2-3, with D uncertain. The CDR3 extends over 15 amino acids. V was clipped by 2 bases and J by 0 bases, with 9 bases between them. CDR1 and CDR2 from the germline V gene are KGHSH and LQKENI. The CDR3 sequence: CASSPSTRSTDTQYF. In nucleotides, the CDR3 is TGTGCCAGCTCACCATCGACGAGGAGCACAGATACGCAGTATTTT.

This clone was found once. The chain uses TRBV10-1 and TRBJ2-7; TRBD1 might be the D (5 bases). Between the trimmed V and J ends, which lost 2 bases and 3 bases, there was a span of 11 bases. The germline gives CDR1 WNHNN, CDR2 SYGVQD (reference sequence). CDR3 length: 14 residues. The CDR3: CASSEGRGSYEQYF. CDR3 DNA sequence: TGCGCCAGCAGTGAGGGAAGGGGAAGCTACGAGCAGTACTTC.

V usage is TRBV7-9 and J usage is TRBJ1-5; D is undetermined. V dropped 5 bases and J dropped 0 bases, with 11 bases sitting between them. The germline V gene has CDR1 SEHNR and CDR2 FQNEAQ (reference sequence). The CDR3 is made up of 15 amino acids. CDR3 in DNA: TGTGCCAGCAGCGGGCCAGGAAATAGCAATCAGCCCCAGCATTTT. This translates into CASSGPGNSNQPQHF.

The rearrangement joins TRBV2 to TRBJ2-7, with D tentatively TRBD1 (5 bases). Germline V lookup: CDR1 SNHLY, CDR2 FYNNEI. There are 14 residues in the CDR3. Trimming left V 7 bases short and J 3 bases short, with 16 bases between. The CDR3 reads CASTQGFDFYEQYF. CDR3 in DNA: TGTGCCAGCACTCAGGGTTTCGACTTCTACGAGCAGTACTTC.

The chain employs TRBV6-5 and TRBJ1-4; TRBD1 aligns across 8 bases. The CDR3 is 15 residues long. Unmatched junction bases numbered 9, after V lost 5 bases and J lost 7 bases. The germline gives CDR1 MNHEY, CDR2 SVGAGI. The CDR3 nucleotides are TGTGCCAGCAGTCTAACAGGGGGGCAAAGTGAAAAACTGTTTTTT. It is translated as CASSLTGGQSEKLFF.

The chain uses TRBV30 and TRBJ1-4, with 8 nucleotides matching TRBD1. This CDR3 region has 14 residues. Looked up from germline, CDR1 is GTSNPN and CDR2 is SVGIG (reference sequence). V lost 3 bases to trimming and J lost 6 bases; unmatched junction nucleotides: 6. CDR3 coding DNA: TGTGCCTGGAGCTCAGGGGGCGGTGATGAAAAACTGTTTTTT. Translated: CAWSSGGGDEKLFF.

The rearrangement links TRBV28 to TRBJ2-1; D may be TRBD2 (5 bases). The CDR3 runs 13 residues. V was shortened by 4 bases and J by 15 bases, with 19 bases between the two germline ends. The germline gives CDR1 MDHEN, CDR2 SYDVKM. Here the CDR3 reads CASSSVDPSGWFF. CDR3 DNA sequence: TGTGCCAGCAGTTCCGTGGACCCAAGCGGTTGGTTCTTC. Using reference TRBV28 and TRBJ2-1 for the parts outside the CDR3, the full variable domain is DVKVTQSSRYLVKRTGEKVFLECVQDMDHENMFWYRQDPGLGLRLIYFSYDVKMKEKGDIPEGYSVSREKKERFSLILESASTNQTSMYLCASSSVDPSGWFFGPGTRLTVL.

The chain employs TRBV7-9 and TRBJ1-1; the D is unclear. Trimming stripped 8 bases from V and 1 base from J, with 5 bases between. This CDR3 has 11 amino acids. CDR1 is SEHNR and CDR2 is FQNEAQ in the germline V gene (reference sequence). Here the CDR3 DNA reads TGTGCCAGCGGCACGAACACTGAAGCTTTCTTT. This codes for CASGTNTEAFF.

The chain carries TRBV5-6 and TRBJ2-5, with 11 bases fitting TRBD2. With 4 bases clipped from V and 2 bases from J, the junction kept 10 bases outside the gene matches. The length of the CDR3 is 17 residues. Germline V CDR1 and CDR2: SGHDT, YYEEEE. For the CDR3, the DNA is TGTGCCAGCAGCACCATAACTAGCGGGAGAAAACAAGAGACCCAGTACTTC. This translates into CASSTITSGRKQETQYF.

The chain joins TRBV3-1 (or the pseudogene TRBV3-2) to TRBJ2-3, with D perhaps TRBD2 (5 bases). Germline CDR1 LGHDT, CDR2 YNNKEL (reference sequence). V lost 2 bases and J lost 2, with 8 bases in between. This CDR3 contains 14 residues. This chain's CDR3 is CASSQRLYTDTQYF. The CDR3 nucleotides are TGTGCCAGCAGCCAAAGACTATACACAGATACGCAGTATTTT.

The rearrangement links TRBV28 to TRBJ2-7; the match to TRBD2 covers 7 bases. V lost 1 base, J lost 3 bases, and 6 bases stayed unmatched. The V gene's germline CDR1 is MDHEN and CDR2 SYDVKM. CDR3 length: 15 residues. CDR3 in DNA: TGTGCCAGCAGTTTATTAGGCGGGAGAAGCTACGAGCAGTACTTC. Translation gives CASSLLGGRSYEQYF.

The chain combines TRBV30 with TRBJ2-7, with 7 bases fitting TRBD1. V was pared by 5 bases and J by 3 bases, with 10 bases of the junction left unmatched. Germline-derived CDR1 and CDR2 are GTSNPN and SVGIG (reference sequence). The CDR3 is 14 residues long. CDR3 in amino acids: CAWQRTGLIYEQYF. The CDR3 DNA reads as TGTGCCTGGCAAAGGACAGGATTGATCTACGAGCAGTACTTC. Combining the CDR3 with reference TRBV30 and TRBJ2-7 gives the whole variable domain SQTIHQWPATLVQPVGSPLSLECTVEGTSNPNLYWYRQAAGRGLQLLFYSVGIGQISSEVPQNLSASRPQDRQFILSSKKLLLSDSGFYLCAWQRTGLIYEQYFGPGTRLTVT.